Listed below are T cell receptor beta chains from one sample, sequenced in a study of blood T cell repertoires in COVID-19. The method was immunoSEQ multiplex PCR; TCRdb's version includes in-frame clones alone and lacks a portion of them. The repertoire holds over 55,000 clones, with approximately 88% as singletons. The specimen was peripheral blood. These receptors all stem from a human donor in a cohort sampled during active COVID-19. The CDR3 runs from the conserved cysteine through the conserved F or W. A D gene is named only where the DNA matches it firmly. Size values are once, few and many counts, or a class for expanded clones, and some rows have none.

d_gene,j_gene,abundance,v_gene,CDR3nt,CDR3aa
NA,TRBJ2-1,once,TRBV11-2,TGTGCCAGCAGCGGAGCGGGCATAGGTTCCGATGAGCAGTTCTTC,CASSGAGIGSDEQFF
TRBD1,TRBJ1-4,NA,TRBV5-6,TGTGCCAGCAGCTTGGACAGGGGTGCTAATGAAAAACTGTTTTTT,CASSLDRGANEKLFF
TRBD1,TRBJ2-7,once,TRBV5-6,TGTGCCAGCAGCTTCGGGGACAGGAGGGACAAGTACTTC,CASSFGDRRDKYF
NA,TRBJ2-7,NA,TRBV21-1,TGTGCCAGCAGCAAAGCGCTGGTACAACCTAGGTACGAGCAGTACTTC,CASSKALVQPRYEQYF
NA,TRBJ1-2,NA,TRBV6-5,TGTGCCAGCGGGCAGGGTAGGGACTATGGCTACACCTTC,CASGQGRDYGYTF
TRBD2,TRBJ2-1,NA,TRBV11-2,TGTGCCAGCAGCCTTAGCGGGAGGAGGAATGAGCAGTTCTTC,CASSLSGRRNEQFF
NA,TRBJ1-3,medium-sized,TRBV25-1,TGTGCCAGCAGTGAATTGAGCTCTGGAAACACCATATATTTT,CASSELSSGNTIYF
TRBD1,TRBJ2-1,NA,TRBV6-5,TGTGCCAGCAGTTACTCACCGGGACAGCCCTACAATGAGCAGTTCTTC,CASSYSPGQPYNEQFF
NA,TRBJ2-3,NA,TRBV5-1,TGCGCCAGCAGCTTCCAGGGCCGATCCACAGATACGCAGTATTTT,CASSFQGRSTDTQYF
NA,TRBJ1-2,NA,TRBV7-8,TGTGCCAGCAGCTTAGCGCTGTCAGGGTTGGGGACTGGAGGCTACACCTTC,CASSLALSGLGTGGYTF
NA,TRBJ1-6,NA,TRBV18,TGTGCCAGCTCACGGGACCGGGACACGGATAATTCACCCCTCCACTTT,CASSRDRDTDNSPLHF
NA,TRBJ2-2,NA,TRBV19,TGTGCCAGTAGTAGACAGACGAACACCGGGGAGCTGTTTTTT,CASSRQTNTGELFF
TRBD1,TRBJ1-1,NA,TRBV5-1,TGCGCCAGCCATACCGGGACAGGGGTTACTGAAGCTTTCTTT,CASHTGTGVTEAFF
NA,TRBJ1-4,NA,TRBV15,TGTGCCACCAGTGCAGGGGTGGCTAATGAAAAACTGTTTTTT,CATSAGVANEKLFF
NA,TRBJ2-1,once,TRBV5-1,TGCGCCAGCAGCTTGAGAGGGTCTTCCTACAATGAGCAGTTCTTC,CASSLRGSSYNEQFF